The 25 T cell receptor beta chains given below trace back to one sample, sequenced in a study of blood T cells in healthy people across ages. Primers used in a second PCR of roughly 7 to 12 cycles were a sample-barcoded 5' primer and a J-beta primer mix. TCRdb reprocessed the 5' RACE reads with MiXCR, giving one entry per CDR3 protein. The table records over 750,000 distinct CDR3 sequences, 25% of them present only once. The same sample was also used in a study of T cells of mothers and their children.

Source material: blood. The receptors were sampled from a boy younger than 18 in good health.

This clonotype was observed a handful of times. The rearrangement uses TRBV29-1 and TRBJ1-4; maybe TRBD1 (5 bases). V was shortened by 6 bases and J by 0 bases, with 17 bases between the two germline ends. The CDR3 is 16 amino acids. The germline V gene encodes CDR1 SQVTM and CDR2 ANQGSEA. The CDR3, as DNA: TGCAGCGTCCACACCGGCAGGGAGGCAACTAATGAAAAACTGTTTTTT. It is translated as CSVHTGREATNEKLFF. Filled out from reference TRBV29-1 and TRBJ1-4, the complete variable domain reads SAVISQKPSRDICQRGTSLTIQCQVDSQVTMMFWYRQQPGQSLTLIATANQGSEATYESGFVIDKFPISRPNLTFSTLTVSNMSPEDSSIYLCSVHTGREATNEKLFFGSGTQLSVL.

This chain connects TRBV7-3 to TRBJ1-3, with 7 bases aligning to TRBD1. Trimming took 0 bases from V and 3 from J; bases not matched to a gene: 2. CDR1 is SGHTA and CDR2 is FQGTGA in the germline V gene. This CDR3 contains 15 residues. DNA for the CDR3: TGTGCCAGCAGCTTAACAGGGACAGTTGGAAACACCATATATTTT. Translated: CASSLTGTVGNTIYF.

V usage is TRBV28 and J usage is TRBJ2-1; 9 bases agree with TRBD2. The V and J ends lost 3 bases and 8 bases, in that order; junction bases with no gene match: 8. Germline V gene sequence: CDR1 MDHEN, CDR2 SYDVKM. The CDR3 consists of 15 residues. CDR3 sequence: CASSFAGGPLDEQFF. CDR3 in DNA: TGTGCCAGCAGTTTTGCGGGAGGGCCGTTGGATGAGCAGTTCTTC. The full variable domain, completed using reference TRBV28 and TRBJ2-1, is DVKVTQSSRYLVKRTGEKVFLECVQDMDHENMFWYRQDPGLGLRLIYFSYDVKMKEKGDIPEGYSVSREKKERFSLILESASTNQTSMYLCASSFAGGPLDEQFFGPGTRLTVL.

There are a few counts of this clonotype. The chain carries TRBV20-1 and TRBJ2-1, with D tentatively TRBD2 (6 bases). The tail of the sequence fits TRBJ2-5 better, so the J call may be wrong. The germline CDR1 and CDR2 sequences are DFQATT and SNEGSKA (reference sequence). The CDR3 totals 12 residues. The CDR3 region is CSATASAETQYF. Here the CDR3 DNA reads TGCAGTGCAACGGCTAGCGCAGAGACCCAGTACTTC.

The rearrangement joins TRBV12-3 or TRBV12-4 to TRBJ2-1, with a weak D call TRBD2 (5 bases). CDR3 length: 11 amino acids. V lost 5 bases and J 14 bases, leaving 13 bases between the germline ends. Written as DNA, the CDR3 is TGTGCCAGCAGTACCGGGCGGGCCGAGTTCTTC. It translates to CASSTGRAEFF.

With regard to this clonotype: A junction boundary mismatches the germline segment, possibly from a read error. CDR3 amino acids: CAIRDGLETQYF. CDR3 DNA sequence: TGTGCCATCCGTGACGGGCTGGAGACCCAGTACTTC. This rearrangement joins TRBV10-3 to TRBJ2-5; D unresolved. Germline V gene data show CDR1 as ENHRY and CDR2 as SYGVKD. The CDR3 consists of 12 residues.

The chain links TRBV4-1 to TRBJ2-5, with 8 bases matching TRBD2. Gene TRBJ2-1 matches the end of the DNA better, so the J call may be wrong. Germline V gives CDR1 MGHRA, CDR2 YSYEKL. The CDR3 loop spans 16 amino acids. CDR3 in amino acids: CASSQDRGRAGGEQFF. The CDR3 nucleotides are TGCGCCAGCAGCCAAGACCGAGGGAGGGCGGGGGGTGAGCAGTTCTTC.

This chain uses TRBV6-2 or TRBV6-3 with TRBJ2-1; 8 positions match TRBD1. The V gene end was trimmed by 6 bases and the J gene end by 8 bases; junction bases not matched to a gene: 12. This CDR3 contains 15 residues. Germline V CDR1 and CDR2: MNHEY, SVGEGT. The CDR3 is CASRKTGEALYEQFF. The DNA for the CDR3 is TGTGCCAGCAGGAAGACAGGGGAAGCTCTATATGAGCAGTTCTTC.

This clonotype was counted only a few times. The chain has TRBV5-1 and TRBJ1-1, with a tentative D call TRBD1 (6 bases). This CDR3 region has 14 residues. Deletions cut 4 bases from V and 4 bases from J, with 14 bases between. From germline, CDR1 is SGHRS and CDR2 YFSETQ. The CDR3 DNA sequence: TGCGCCAGCAGCGTAGGGGGGACCTTCACTGAAGCTTTCTTT. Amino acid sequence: CASSVGGTFTEAFF.

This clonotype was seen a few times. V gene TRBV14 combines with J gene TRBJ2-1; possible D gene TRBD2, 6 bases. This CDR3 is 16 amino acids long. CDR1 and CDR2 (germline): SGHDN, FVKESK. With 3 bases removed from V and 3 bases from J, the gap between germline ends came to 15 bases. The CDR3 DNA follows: TGTGCCAGCAGCCATCAGTGGGACTTGGGCTACAATGAGCAGTTCTTC. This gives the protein CASSHQWDLGYNEQFF.

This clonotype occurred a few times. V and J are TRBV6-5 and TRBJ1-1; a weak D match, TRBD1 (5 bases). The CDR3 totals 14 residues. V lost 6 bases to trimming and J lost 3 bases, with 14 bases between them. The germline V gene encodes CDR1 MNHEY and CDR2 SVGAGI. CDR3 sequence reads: CASRRRIQDTEAFF. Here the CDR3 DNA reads TGTGCCAGCAGGAGAAGAATACAGGACACTGAAGCTTTCTTT.

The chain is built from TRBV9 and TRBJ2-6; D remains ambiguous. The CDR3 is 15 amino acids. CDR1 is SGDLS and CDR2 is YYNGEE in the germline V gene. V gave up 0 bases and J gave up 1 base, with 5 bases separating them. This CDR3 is CASSVGHSGANVLTF. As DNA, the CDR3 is TGTGCCAGCAGCGTAGGACATTCTGGGGCCAACGTCCTGACTTTC.

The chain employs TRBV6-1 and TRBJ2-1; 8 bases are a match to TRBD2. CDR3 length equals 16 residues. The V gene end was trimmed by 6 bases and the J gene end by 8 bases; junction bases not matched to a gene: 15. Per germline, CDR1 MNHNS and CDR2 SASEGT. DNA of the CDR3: TGTGCCAGCAGCCGAGCGGGAGTCTATCCTGGTGATGAGCAGTTCTTC. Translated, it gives CASSRAGVYPGDEQFF.

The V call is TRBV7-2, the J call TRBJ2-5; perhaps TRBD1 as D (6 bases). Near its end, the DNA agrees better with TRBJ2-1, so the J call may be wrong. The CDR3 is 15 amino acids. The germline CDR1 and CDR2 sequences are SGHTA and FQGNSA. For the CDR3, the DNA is TGTGCCAGCGGACGCCACGGGACAACGAATGGTGAGCAGTTCTTC. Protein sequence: CASGRHGTTNGEQFF.

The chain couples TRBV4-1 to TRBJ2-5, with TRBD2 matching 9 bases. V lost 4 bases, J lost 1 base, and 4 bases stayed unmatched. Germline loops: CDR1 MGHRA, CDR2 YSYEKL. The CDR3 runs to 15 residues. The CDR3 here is CASSPIAGVQETQYF. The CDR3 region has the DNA TGCGCCAGCAGCCCAATAGCGGGGGTCCAAGAGACCCAGTACTTC.

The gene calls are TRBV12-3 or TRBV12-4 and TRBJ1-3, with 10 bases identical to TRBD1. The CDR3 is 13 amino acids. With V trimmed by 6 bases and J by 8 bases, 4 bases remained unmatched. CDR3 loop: CASSRDRGYTIYF. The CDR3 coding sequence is TGTGCCAGCAGCCGGGACAGGGGTTACACCATATATTTT.

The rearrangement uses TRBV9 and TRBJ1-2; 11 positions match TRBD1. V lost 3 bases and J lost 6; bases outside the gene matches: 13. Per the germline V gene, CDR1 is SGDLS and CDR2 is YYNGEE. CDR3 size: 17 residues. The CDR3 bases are TGTGCCAGCAGCGCCCGGACAGGGGGCGCCGGGCGGGATGGCTACACCTTC. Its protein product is CASSARTGGAGRDGYTF.

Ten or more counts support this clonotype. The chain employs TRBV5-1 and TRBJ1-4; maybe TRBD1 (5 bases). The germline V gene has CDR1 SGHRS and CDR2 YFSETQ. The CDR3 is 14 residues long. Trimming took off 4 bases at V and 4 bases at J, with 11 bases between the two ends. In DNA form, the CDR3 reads TGCGCCAGCAGCCTTCAGGGCAGTAATGAAAAACTGTTTTTT. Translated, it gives CASSLQGSNEKLFF. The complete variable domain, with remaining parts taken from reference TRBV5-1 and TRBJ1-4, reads KAGVTQTPRYLIKTRGQQVTLSCSPISGHRSVSWYQQTPGQGLQFLFEYFSETQRNKGNFPGRFSGRQFSNSRSEMNVSTLELGDSALYLCASSLQGSNEKLFFGSGTQLSVL.

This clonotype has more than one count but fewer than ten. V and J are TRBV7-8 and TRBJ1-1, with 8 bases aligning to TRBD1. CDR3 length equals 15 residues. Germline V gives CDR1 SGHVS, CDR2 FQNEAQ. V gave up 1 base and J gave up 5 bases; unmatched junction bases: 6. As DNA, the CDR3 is TGTGCCAGCAGCTTAGATGGCAGGGGGCTTACTGAAGCTTTCTTT. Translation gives CASSLDGRGLTEAFF. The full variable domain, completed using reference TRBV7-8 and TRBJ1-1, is GAGVSQSPRYKVAKRGQDVALRCDPISGHVSLFWYQQALGQGPEFLTYFQNEAQLDKSGLPSDRFFAERPEGSVSTLKIQRTQQEDSAVYLCASSLDGRGLTEAFFGQGTRLTVV.

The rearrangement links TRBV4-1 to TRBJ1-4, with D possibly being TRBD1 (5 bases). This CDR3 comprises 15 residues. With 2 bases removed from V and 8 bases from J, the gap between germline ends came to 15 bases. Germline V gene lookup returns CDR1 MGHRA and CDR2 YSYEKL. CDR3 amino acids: CASSQLGLRKEKLFF. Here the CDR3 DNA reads TGCGCCAGCAGCCAATTGGGGCTACGGAAGGAAAAACTGTTTTTT.

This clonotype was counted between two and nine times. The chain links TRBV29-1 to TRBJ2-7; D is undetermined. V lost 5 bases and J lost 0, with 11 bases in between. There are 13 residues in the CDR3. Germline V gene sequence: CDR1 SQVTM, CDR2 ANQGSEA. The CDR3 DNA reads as TGCAGCGTTTGGTATGGCAGCTCCTACGAGCAGTACTTC. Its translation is CSVWYGSSYEQYF.

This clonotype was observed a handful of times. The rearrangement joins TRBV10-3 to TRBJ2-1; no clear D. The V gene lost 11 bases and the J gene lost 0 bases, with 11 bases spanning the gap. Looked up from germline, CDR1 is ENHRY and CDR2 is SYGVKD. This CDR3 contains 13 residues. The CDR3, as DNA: TGTGCCGTCGTTAGCAGCTCCTACAATGAGCAGTTCTTC. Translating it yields CAVVSSSYNEQFF.

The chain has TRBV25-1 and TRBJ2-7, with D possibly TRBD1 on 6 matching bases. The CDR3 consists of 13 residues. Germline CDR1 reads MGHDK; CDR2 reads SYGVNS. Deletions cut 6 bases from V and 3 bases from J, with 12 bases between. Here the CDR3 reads CASSERGGYEQYF. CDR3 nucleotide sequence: TGTGCCAGCAGCGAACGAGGGGGCTACGAGCAGTACTTC.

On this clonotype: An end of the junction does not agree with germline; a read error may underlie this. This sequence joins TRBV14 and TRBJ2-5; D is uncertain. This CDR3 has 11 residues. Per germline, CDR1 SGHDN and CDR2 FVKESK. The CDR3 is CASSRRKTQYF. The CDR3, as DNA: TGCGCCAGCAGCCGTCGGAAGACCCAGTACTTC.

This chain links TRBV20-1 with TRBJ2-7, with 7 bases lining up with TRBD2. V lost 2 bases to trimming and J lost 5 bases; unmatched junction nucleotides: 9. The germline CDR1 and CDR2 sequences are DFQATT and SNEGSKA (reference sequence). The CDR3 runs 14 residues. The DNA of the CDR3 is TGCAGTGCTAGATTTACGGGAGGAAGCGACGAGCAGTACTTC. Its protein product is CSARFTGGSDEQYF.